These 4 T cell receptor delta chains share one sample of origin, sequenced in a study of human gamma delta and Vdelta1 T cells. TCRdb re-processed the PCR reads via CATT. The table shows approximately 770 delta-chain clones, with around 8.3% occurring only once. The sequencing input was differentiated CD27- Vdelta1 gamma-delta T cells from blood. Source of these receptors: a human donor in good health.

By share, this clone ranks as medium-sized. A far larger clone is one nucleotide away, so this likely arose from a read error. The same CDR3 arises from other DNA sequences in this sample as well. The chain has TRDV1 and TRDJ1, with 7 bases fitting TRDD3. The CDR3 loop spans 25 amino acids. Losses at the gene ends were 0 bases for V and 0 bases for J; bases not matched to a gene: 31. Per germline, CDR1 TSWWSYY and CDR2 QGS. The CDR3 reads CALGELVFVGAARTGGLYYTDKLIF. The CDR3 nucleotides are TGTGCTCTTGGGGAACTAGTCTTCGTCGGAGCGGCCCGTACCGGGGGATTGTACTACACCGATAAACTCATCTTT.

On this clone: TCRdb's listed protein matches a much larger clone and diverges from this DNA's translation at residue 14, likely through a read error; the protein shown comes from the DNA. The chain employs TRDV1 and TRDJ1, with 11 nucleotides matching TRDD3. Germline trimming cut 0 bases from V and 2 bases from J; bases unmatched to any gene: 14. From germline, CDR1 is TSWWSYY and CDR2 QGS. This CDR3 region has 20 residues. CDR3 bases: TGTGCTCTTGGGGAACTAACGACTCCGTACTGGGGGATAAAGACCGATAAACTCATCTTT. This codes for CALGELTTPYWGIKTDKLIF.

With respect to this clone: TCRdb pairs this DNA with a much larger clone's protein that differs at residue 9, likely a read error; the protein shown was translated from the DNA. The chain uses TRDV1 and TRDJ1, with 8 bases matching TRDD3. The germline gives CDR1 TSWWSYY, CDR2 QGS. V dropped 3 bases and J dropped 0; count of bases not matched to a gene: 27. The CDR3 sequence is 23 residues long. CDR3 amino acids: CALGDPRQYKKRLGGQYTDKLIF. The CDR3 nucleotides read TGTGCTCTTGGGGACCCTCGGCAGTACAAGAAGCGACTGGGGGGTCAGTACACCGATAAACTCATCTTT.

Regarding this clone: The protein TCRdb lists belongs to a much larger clone and differs from this DNA's translation at residue 5, which points to a read error; the protein shown is made from the DNA. The rearrangement joins TRDV1 to TRDJ1; TRDD3 agrees at 11 bases. CDR1 TSWWSYY and CDR2 QGS come from the germline V gene. V dropped 4 bases and J dropped 2; count of bases not matched to a gene: 27. The CDR3 length is 23 residues. In DNA form, the CDR3 reads TGTGCTCTTGGGGCCGCGGGTCATCCTACCGTTGGGGGATACGCCGTTGTGACCGATAAACTCATCTTT. Translated, it gives CALGAAGHPTVGGYAVVTDKLIF.